This T cell receptor beta chain is drawn from a study of blood T cell repertoires in COVID-19 (dated by TCRdb to 2020 to 2021). Turning to the overall study: Samples from collaborators originated in the United States, Italy and Spain and spanned both the acute and convalescent phases of COVID-19. The prospective study material was composed of cDNA or gDNA derived from T cells, B-cell-depleted T cells, or PBMCs. The repertoires were released in a freely available public database meant as a resource for research on the immune response to SARS-CoV-2. Deeply sampled blood TCRbeta repertoires from subjects exposed to, actively infected with, or recovered from COVID-19 were included in the dataset. The sample metadata nearly always contained a de-identified subject ID, COVID-19 status, age in years and sex. The samples were drawn from the first 160 participants of the ongoing ImmuneRACE study and from about 1,200 subjects provided by 6 global collaborators. Where available, HLA class I and class II types were taken from metadata supplied by the sample provider and were not determined by assay-based typing. What the work shows at the level of the full study, not this receptor alone: How much clinical and demographic metadata was included differed by source and by participant, and the metadata was provided uncurated.

In Seattle, one collaborating source enrolled patients while the infection was active and tracked those patients longitudinally over the course of disease. The collaborating institutions used their own protocols to collect whole blood in K2EDTA tubes. For TCRbeta analysis, collaborators shipped samples in one of three forms: frozen whole blood, isolated PBMCs, or DNA extracted from either of those sample types. TCRbeta CDR3 regions were amplified from genomic DNA using the immunoSEQ Assay, a bias-controlled multiplex PCR. In the paper's pipeline: The number of nucleated cells in each sample was estimated by amplification of reference gene primers within the assay. Sequence reads were collapsed and filtered to measure the absolute abundance of every unique TCRbeta CDR3 rearrangement. For each sample, productive Simpson clonality was calculated by taking the square root of Simpson's diversity index across productive rearrangements. This immuneACCESS table, as held by TCRdb, lists in-frame sequences with V and J called but not all clones. Of the missing ones, under half trace to an unresolved V gene in checked studies; the others have no known cause. Clonal size and the V and J genes are those of that table, whereas D and trimming came from the DNA. This sample has 200,000 to 250,000 clones in its table, and roughly 80% of those were observed once. Approximately 7.6% of the sample lies in the top ten.

Note on this clone: The clone's antigen remains unknown. Base qualities are missing; no much larger clone stands one base away.

V gives up 4 bases and J gives up 0 bases, and the segment between their germline ends measures 4 bases. The CDR1 and CDR2 encoded by the germline V gene are KGHDR and SFDVKD. From its cysteine to its phenylalanine, the CDR3 spans 13 amino acids. Of all the DNA, just the CDR3 is kept, 39 bases in frame from base 1. The origin of this receptor is a woman over 75 with COVID-19, enrolled during active disease. This chain is built from TRBV24-1 and TRBJ2-3; the D gene assignment is ambiguous. Material for sequencing was peripheral blood. The nucleotide sequence is TGTGCCACCAGTGACACTAGCACAGATACGCAGTATTTT. Translated, this is CATSDTSTDTQYF.